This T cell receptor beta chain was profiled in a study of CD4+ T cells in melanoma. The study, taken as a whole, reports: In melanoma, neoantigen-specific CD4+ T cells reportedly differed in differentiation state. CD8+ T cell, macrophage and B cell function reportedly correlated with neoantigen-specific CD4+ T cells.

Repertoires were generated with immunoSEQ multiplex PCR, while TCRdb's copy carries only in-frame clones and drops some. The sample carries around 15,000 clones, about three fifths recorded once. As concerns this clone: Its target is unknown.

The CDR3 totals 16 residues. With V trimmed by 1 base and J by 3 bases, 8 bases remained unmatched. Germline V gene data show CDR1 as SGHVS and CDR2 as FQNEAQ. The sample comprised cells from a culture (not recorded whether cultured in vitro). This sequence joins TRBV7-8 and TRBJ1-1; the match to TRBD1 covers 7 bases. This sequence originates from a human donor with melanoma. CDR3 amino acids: CASSLGTGVGDTEAFF. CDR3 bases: TGTGCCAGCAGCTTAGGTACAGGGGTTGGGGACACTGAAGCTTTCTTT.